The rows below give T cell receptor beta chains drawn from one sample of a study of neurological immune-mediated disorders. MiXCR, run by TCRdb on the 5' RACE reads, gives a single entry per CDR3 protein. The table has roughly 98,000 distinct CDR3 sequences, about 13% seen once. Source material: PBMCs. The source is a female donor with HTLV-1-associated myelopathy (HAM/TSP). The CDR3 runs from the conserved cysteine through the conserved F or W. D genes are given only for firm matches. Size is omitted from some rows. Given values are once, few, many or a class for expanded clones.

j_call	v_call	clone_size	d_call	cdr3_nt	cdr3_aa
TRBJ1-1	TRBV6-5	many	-	TGTGCCAGCCAACCGCAAGAAGAGACTGAAGCTTTCTTT	CASQPQEETEAFF
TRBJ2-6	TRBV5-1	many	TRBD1	TGCGCCAGCAGCTTACAGGGGGCGGGAGGGGCCAACGTCCTGACTTTC	CASSLQGAGGANVLTF
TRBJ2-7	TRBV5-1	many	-	TGCGCCAGCAGCTTGTATCAGGACGGCGGGCTCGAGCAGTACTTC	CASSLYQDGGLEQYF
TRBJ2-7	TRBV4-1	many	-	TGCGCCAGCAGCCTCCGGGGCTCCGGGGAGCAGTACTTC	CASSLRGSGEQYF
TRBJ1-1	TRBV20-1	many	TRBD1	TGCAGTGCTACTAACAACAGGGGAACTGAAGCTTTCTTT	CSATNNRGTEAFF
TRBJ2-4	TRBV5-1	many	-	TGCGCCAGCAGCTCCCTCGGATCCGCCGCCAAAAACATTCAGTACTTC	CASSSLGSAAKNIQYF
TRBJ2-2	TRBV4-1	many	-	TGCGCCAGCAGCCAAGAACAATTGCGCGGGGCGAACACCGGGGAGCTGTTTTTT	CASSQEQLRGANTGELFF
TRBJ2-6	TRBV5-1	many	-	TGCGCCAGCAGCTTAACACTCTCTGGGGCCAACGTCCTGACTTTC	CASSLTLSGANVLTF
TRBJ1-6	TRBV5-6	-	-	TGTGCCAGCAGCTTATCAGGGTCTCATAATTCACCCCTCCACTTT	CASSLSGSHNSPLHF
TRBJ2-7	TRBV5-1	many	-	TGCGCCAGCAGCCTTACCCACAGCTCCTACGAGCAGTACTTC	CASSLTHSSYEQYF
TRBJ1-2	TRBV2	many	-	TGTGCCAGCAGTGATAAGGGAAAGAACTATGGCTACACCTTC	CASSDKGKNYGYTF
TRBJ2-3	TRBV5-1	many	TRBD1	TGCGCCAGCAGCTTACCGACAGGGGACACAGATACGCAGTATTTT	CASSLPTGDTDTQYF
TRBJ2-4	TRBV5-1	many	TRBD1	TGCGCCAGCAAAACCGATCGTACAGGGGGAAACATTCAGTACTTC	CASKTDRTGGNIQYF
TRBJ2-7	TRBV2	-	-	TGTGCCAGCAGTACCATCAGGGCGCTCTCCTACGAGCAGTACTTC	CASSTIRALSYEQYF
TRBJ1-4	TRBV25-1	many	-	TGTGCCAGCACTCAGGGATATGAAAAACTGTTTTTT	CASTQGYEKLFF
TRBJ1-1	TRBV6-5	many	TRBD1	TGTGCCAGCATCCCGACAGGGGGACACCGAGCGAGCGAAGCTTTCTTT	CASIPTGGHRASEAFF
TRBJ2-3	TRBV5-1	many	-	TGCGCCAGCAGACTAGTAGCGGCCGGCACAGATACGCAGTATTTT	CASRLVAAGTDTQYF
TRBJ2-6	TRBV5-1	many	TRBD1	TGCGCCAGCACCCTGGGACAGGGGACTGGGGCCAACGTCCTGACTTTC	CASTLGQGTGANVLTF
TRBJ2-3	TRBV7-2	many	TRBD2	TGTGCCAGCAGCTCGCCGACTAGCGGGGGGTACAGCACAGATACGCAGTATTTT	CASSSPTSGGYSTDTQYF
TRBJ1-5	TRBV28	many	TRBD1	TGTGCCAGCAGCACAGGGGGCGTTAAGGATCAGCCCCAGCATTTT	CASSTGGVKDQPQHF
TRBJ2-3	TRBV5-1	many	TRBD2	TGCGCCAGCAGCGAATCGCCTAGCGGGGGCACAGATACGCAGTATTTT	CASSESPSGGTDTQYF
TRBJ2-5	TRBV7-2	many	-	TGTGCCAGCAGCTTAGGCCAGCACCAAGAGACCCAGTACTTC	CASSLGQHQETQYF
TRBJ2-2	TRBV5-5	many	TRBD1	TGTGCCAGCAGCTTTGGATACGACAGGGGATGGACCGGGGAGCTGTTTTTT	CASSFGYDRGWTGELFF
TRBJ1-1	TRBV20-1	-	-	TGCAGTGCTCACGTTCGGACAGTCGGCACTGAAGCTTTCTTT	CSAHVRTVGTEAFF
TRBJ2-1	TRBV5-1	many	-	TGCGCCAGCAGCTTGGCTGCAACCAGTGTCTACAATGAGCAGTTCTTC	CASSLAATSVYNEQFF
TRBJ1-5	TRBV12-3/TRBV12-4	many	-	TGTGCCAGCAGGGCGGCGGGTCAGCCCCAGCATTTT	CASRAAGQPQHF
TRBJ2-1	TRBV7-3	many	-	TGTGCCAGCAGCGAACGGCCTACAGGGCTCTCTTCCAATGAGCAGTTCTTC	CASSERPTGLSSNEQFF
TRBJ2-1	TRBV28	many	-	TGTGCCAGCAGTTTATCCCCTGGGAGCCCTGGGGGGTCCTACAATGAGCAGTTCTTC	CASSLSPGSPGGSYNEQFF
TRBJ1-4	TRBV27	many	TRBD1	TGTGCCAGCACAGCCCCGGGACAGCCTAATGAAAAACTGTTTTTT	CASTAPGQPNEKLFF
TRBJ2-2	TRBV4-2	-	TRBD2	TGTGCCAGTACAAGAGGGCGGGGGTCGAACACCGGGGAGCTGTTTTTT	CASTRGRGSNTGELFF
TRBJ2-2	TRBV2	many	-	TGTGCCAGCAGTGAAGAGGTCTCATCCATCGGGGAGCTGTTTTTT	CASSEEVSSIGELFF
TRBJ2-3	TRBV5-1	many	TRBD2	TGCGCCAGCAGCCCGGGACTAGCGGTAGCAGATACGCAGTATTTT	CASSPGLAVADTQYF
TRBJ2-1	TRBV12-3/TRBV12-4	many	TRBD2	TGTGCCAGCAGTCCTTGGACTAGCGGGGGGGCTGTGGCCTATGAGCAGTTCTTC	CASSPWTSGGAVAYEQFF
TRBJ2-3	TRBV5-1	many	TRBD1	TGCGCCAGCCAACGCTCATGGGACAGGGACACAGATACGCAGTATTTT	CASQRSWDRDTDTQYF
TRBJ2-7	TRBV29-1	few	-	TGCAGCGTTTTATTGCAGGGGCATTACGAGCAGTACTTC	CSVLLQGHYEQYF
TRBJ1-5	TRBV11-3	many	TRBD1	TGTGCCAGCAGCTTAGGTGTGGGACAGGGTGGCTATCAGCCCCAGCATTTT	CASSLGVGQGGYQPQHF
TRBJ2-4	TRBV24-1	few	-	TGTGCCACCAGCCAAAGTGGCATTCAGTACTTC	CATSQSGIQYF
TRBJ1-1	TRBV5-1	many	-	TGCGCCAGCAGCTATCGCGGACAGCTGAACACTGAAGCTTTCTTT	CASSYRGQLNTEAFF
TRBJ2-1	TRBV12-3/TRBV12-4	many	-	TGTGCCAGCAGTTTCTGGGCGGGGGCTGTTGAGCAGTTCTTC	CASSFWAGAVEQFF
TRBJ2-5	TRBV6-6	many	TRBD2	TGTGCCAGCAGTTGGGGACTAGCGGGGCTCGAGACCCAGTACTTC	CASSWGLAGLETQYF
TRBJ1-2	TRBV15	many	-	TGTGCCACCAGCGAGGGGCGGATCTATGGCTACACCTTC	CATSEGRIYGYTF
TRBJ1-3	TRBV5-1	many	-	TGCGCCAGCAGCCACGACGGTCCGGAATCCTCTGGAAACACCATATATTTT	CASSHDGPESSGNTIYF
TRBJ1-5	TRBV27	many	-	TGTGCCAGCAGTTCCCGGGTTGCCGGTCAGCCCCAGCATTTT	CASSSRVAGQPQHF
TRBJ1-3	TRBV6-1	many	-	TGTGCCAGCAGACCAGGGTCCCCTGGAAACACCATATATTTT	CASRPGSPGNTIYF
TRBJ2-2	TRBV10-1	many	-	TGCGCCAGCAGTGAGTCGAAGGGGACCGGGGAGCTGTTTTTT	CASSESKGTGELFF
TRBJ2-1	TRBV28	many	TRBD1	TGTGCCAGCAGCAAACTGTCCGGGACAGGACGCTACAATGAGCAGTTCTTC	CASSKLSGTGRYNEQFF
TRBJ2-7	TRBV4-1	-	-	TGCGCCAGCAGCCAAGTCGAGGACGCGGGGTTTAAGCAGTACTTC	CASSQVEDAGFKQYF
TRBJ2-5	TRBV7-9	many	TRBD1	TGTGCCAGCAGCATCGTTCCCGGGACAGAGGGGCACCAAGAGACCCAGTACTTC	CASSIVPGTEGHQETQYF
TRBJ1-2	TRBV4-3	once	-	TGCGCCAGCAGCCAAGAGGCAGGGTCCAACTATGGCTACACCTTC	CASSQEAGSNYGYTF
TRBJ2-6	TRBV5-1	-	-	TGCGCCAGCAGCTTGGGGGGGTCTGCGGCCAACGTCCTGACTTTC	CASSLGGSAANVLTF
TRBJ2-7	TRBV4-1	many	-	TGCGCCAGCAGCCAAGATTCCCACGAGCAGTACTTC	CASSQDSHEQYF
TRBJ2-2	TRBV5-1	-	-	TGCGCCAGCAGCTTGGGTGCCACAGGGTTCACCGGGGAGCTGTTTTTT	CASSLGATGFTGELFF
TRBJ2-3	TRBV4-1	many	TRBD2	TGCGCCAGCAGCCCAAATCCCAGCGGGGTCCATACGCAGTATTTT	CASSPNPSGVHTQYF
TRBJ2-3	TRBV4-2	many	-	TGTGCCAGCAGCCCGAAAAAGGGGGGGGGCTCAGATACGCAGTATTTT	CASSPKKGGGSDTQYF
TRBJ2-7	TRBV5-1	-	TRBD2	TGCGCCAGCAGCCGTTGTACTAGCGGGGGGGCCGCCTACGAGCAGTACTTC	CASSRCTSGGAAYEQYF
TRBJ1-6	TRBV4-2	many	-	TGTGCCAGCAGCCAAGTCGGCGGATCACCCCTCCACTTT	CASSQVGGSPLHF
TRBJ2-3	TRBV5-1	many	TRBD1	TGCGCCAGCAGCCCCCCGCGGACAGGGGACACAGATACGCAGTATTTT	CASSPPRTGDTDTQYF